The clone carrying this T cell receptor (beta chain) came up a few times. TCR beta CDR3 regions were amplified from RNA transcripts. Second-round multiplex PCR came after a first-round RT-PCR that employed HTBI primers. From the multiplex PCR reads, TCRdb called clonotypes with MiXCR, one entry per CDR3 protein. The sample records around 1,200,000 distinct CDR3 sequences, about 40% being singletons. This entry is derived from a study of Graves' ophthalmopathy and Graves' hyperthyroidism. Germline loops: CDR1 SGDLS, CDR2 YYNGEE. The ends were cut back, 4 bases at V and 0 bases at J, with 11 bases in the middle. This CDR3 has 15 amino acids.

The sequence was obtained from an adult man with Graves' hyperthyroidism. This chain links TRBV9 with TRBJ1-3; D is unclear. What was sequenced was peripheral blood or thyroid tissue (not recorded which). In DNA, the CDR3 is TGTGCCAGCAGCCAAGCTACTCTCTCTGGAAACACCATATATTTT. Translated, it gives CASSQATLSGNTIYF.